This T cell receptor beta chain stems from a study of T cells in Graves' hyperthyroidism and ophthalmopathy. From RNA transcripts, TCR beta CDR3 regions were amplified. Primed by the HTBI set, a first-round RT-PCR was run on the TCR CDR3. TCRdb itself ran the multiplex PCR reads through MiXCR, one entry per CDR3 protein. Of about 560,000 distinct CDR3 sequences in the sample, around 15% are singletons; the top ten hold about 20%. CDR3 length equals 15 residues. V lost 1 base, J lost 1 base, and 9 bases lay in between. Germline CDR1 is SEHNR and CDR2 is FQNEAQ (reference sequence). The rearrangement links TRBV7-9 to TRBJ2-3; D may be TRBD1 (5 bases). This TCR was sampled from a woman between 18 and 30 years old with Graves' hyperthyroidism. Sequences were obtained from blood. The CDR3 reads CASSLGQWGTDTQYF. The CDR3 DNA reads as TGTGCCAGCAGCTTAGGACAGTGGGGCACAGATACGCAGTATTTT.